Below are 11 T cell receptor beta chains sequenced from a single sample in a study of cytomegalovirus exposure and HLA in healthy donors. PCR primers comprised 60 Vbeta and 13 Jbeta primers. TCRdb keeps only in-frame clones here, not all; method: immunoSEQ multiplex PCR. The data contain approximately 120,000 clones, over 65% of them singletons. The sequenced sample was PBMCs. Receptors originate from a man in his thirties or forties in good health and CMV-seronegative.

As regards this clone: An end of the junction differs from the germline gene, which may be a read error. This chain connects TRBV5-4 to TRBJ2-7; 7 bases fit TRBD1. The germline V gene has CDR1 SGHNT and CDR2 YYREEE (reference sequence). There are 15 residues in the CDR3. In DNA form, the CDR3 reads TGTGCCAGCAGCTTGGCCGGGGACAGACCCTACGGGCAGTACTTC. Translating it yields CASSLAGDRPYGQYF.

The rearrangement uses TRBV25-1 and TRBJ2-1; TRBD2 matches 9 bases. The trim removed 5 bases at V and 9 bases at J, leaving 14 bases unmatched. Germline V gives CDR1 MGHDK, CDR2 SYGVNS. The CDR3 has 16 amino acids. The CDR3 here is CASSSTAGGRAAEQFF. The CDR3 nucleotides read TGTGCCAGCAGTTCTACTGCGGGCGGGAGGGCCGCTGAGCAGTTCTTC.

The chain has TRBV5-1 and TRBJ1-1; tentatively, D is TRBD1 (5 bases). CDR1 is SGHRS and CDR2 is YFSETQ in the germline V gene. The CDR3 has 13 residues. The V and J ends lost 4 bases and 1 base respectively, with 8 bases between them. The CDR3 DNA sequence: TGCGCCAGCAGCCCCGGACAGAACACTGAAGCTTTCTTT. Translating it yields CASSPGQNTEAFF.

This sequence joins TRBV6-5 and TRBJ1-5; possibly TRBD1 for D (5 bases). V shed 6 bases and J shed 2 bases, with 14 bases lying between them. The CDR3 is made up of 15 amino acids. The germline CDR1 and CDR2 sequences are MNHEY and SVGAGI. CDR3: CASSPGGIGNQPQHF. CDR3 sequence (DNA): TGTGCCAGCAGCCCGGGGGGAATTGGCAATCAGCCCCAGCATTTT.

The chain is built from TRBV5-6 and TRBJ1-6; 7 bases are shared with TRBD1. J gave up 7 bases and V 5 bases, and 6 bases lay outside the gene matches. Germline V CDR1 and CDR2: SGHDT, YYEEEE. This CDR3 is 14 amino acids long. CDR3 sequence (DNA): TGTGCCAGCAGTAATACAGGGGTGAATTCACCCCTCCACTTT. As protein: CASSNTGVNSPLHF.

This clone occurred once. The chain combines TRBV9 with TRBJ1-2; 7 nucleotides line up with TRBD1. CDR1 and CDR2 (germline): SGDLS, YYNGEE. The CDR3 totals 14 residues. Germline trimming cut 3 bases from V and 0 bases from J; bases unmatched to any gene: 2. The CDR3 protein is CASSGGQSNYGYTF. The CDR3 bases are TGTGCCAGCAGCGGGGGACAGTCTAACTATGGCTACACCTTC.

V is TRBV19 and J is TRBJ2-5; the match to TRBD1 covers 9 bases. V dropped 8 bases and J dropped 1; count of bases not matched to a gene: 5. CDR3 length: 14 residues. Germline V CDR1 and CDR2: LNHDA, SQIVND (reference sequence). The chain's CDR3 is CASGRDRAQETQYF. CDR3 in DNA: TGTGCCAGTGGAAGGGACAGGGCCCAAGAGACCCAGTACTTC.

The rearrangement joins TRBV23-1 to TRBJ2-7; the match to TRBD2 covers 7 bases. TRBV23-1 is an ORF, with its function uncertain. J lost 3 bases, V lost 5 bases, and 10 bases had no gene match. There are 15 residues in the CDR3. CDR3 coding DNA: TGCGCCAGCAGTGAACCGACTAGCACCGACTACGAGCAGTACTTC. Amino acids: CASSEPTSTDYEQYF.

The chain is built from TRBV4-2 and TRBJ1-1; 12 bases are a match to TRBD1. The CDR3 is 16 residues long. With V trimmed by 1 base and J by 10 bases, 10 bases remained unmatched. CDR1 and CDR2 from the germline V gene are LGHNA and YNFKEQ. CDR3 nucleotide sequence: TGTGCCAGCAGCCAAGGTACCGGGACAGGGGGCATCGGAGCTTTCTTT. Protein: CASSQGTGTGGIGAFF.

The chain carries TRBV6-5 and TRBJ1-6, with D possibly being TRBD1 (5 bases). The CDR3 length is 16 residues. V lost 0 bases and J lost 5, with 11 bases in between. The germline V gene has CDR1 MNHEY and CDR2 SVGAGI. CDR3 nucleotides: TGTGCCAGCAGTTACTCGATGGGGCCCGATAATTCACCCCTCCACTTT. It specifies CASSYSMGPDNSPLHF.

This rearrangement joins TRBV5-1 to TRBJ2-5, with D perhaps TRBD2 (7 bases). The V end lost 5 bases, the J end lost 1 base, and 15 bases lay between the germline ends. Germline CDR1 reads SGHRS; CDR2 reads YFSETQ. This CDR3 comprises 15 residues. The CDR3 loop reads CASRTGGPIQETQYF. The DNA for the CDR3 is TGCGCCAGCAGGACCGGGGGGCCCATCCAAGAGACCCAGTACTTC.